The rows below give T cell receptor beta chains drawn from one sample of a study of blood T cell repertoires in COVID-19. Sequenced by immunoSEQ multiplex PCR; TCRdb stores in-frame clones only, minus some. The sample lists over 450,000 clones; 85% to 90% were seen once. Sequenced input: peripheral blood. The receptors were sampled from a woman between 45 and 65 years old with COVID-19, enrolled during active disease. Both conserved end residues are part of each CDR3. D genes are given only for firm matches. The size of a clone is reported for some rows only, either as once, few or many, or as a class for expanded clones.

CDR3	DNA	D	size	V	J
CASSLRGTRTDTQYF	TGTGCCAGCAGCTTAAGGGGGACCCGCACAGATACGCAGTATTTT	.	.	TRBV7-2	TRBJ2-3
CASRTTGGYGYTF	TGTGCCAGCAGGACGACAGGGGGCTATGGCTACACCTTC	TRBD1	.	TRBV12-3/TRBV12-4	TRBJ1-2
CASSLRYPGTGNTEAFF	TGTGCCAGCAGCCTACGCTACCCCGGGACAGGGAACACTGAAGCTTTCTTT	TRBD1	.	TRBV11-2	TRBJ1-1
CASSPPEGWNNEQFF	TGTGCCAGCAGCCCCCCGGAGGGTTGGAACAATGAGCAGTTCTTC	.	.	TRBV7-8	TRBJ2-1
CASSEWRGTAGYSEAFF	TGCGCCAGCAGTGAGTGGAGGGGTACTGCGGGATACAGTGAAGCTTTCTTT	.	.	TRBV10-1	TRBJ1-1
CASSLSRGASYEQYF	TGTGCCAGCAGTTTAAGTCGGGGGGCCTCCTACGAGCAGTACTTC	.	.	TRBV28	TRBJ2-7
CASSFNDRGHEKLFF	TGCGCCAGCAGCTTCAATGACAGGGGGCATGAAAAACTGTTTTTT	TRBD1	.	TRBV5-1	TRBJ1-4
CASSGTSGEKLFF	TGTGCCAGCAGCGGTACCTCGGGGGAAAAACTGTTTTTT	.	.	TRBV9	TRBJ1-4
CASSLDRDPYNEQFF	TGTGCCAGCAGTCTTGACAGGGATCCCTACAATGAGCAGTTCTTC	TRBD1	once	TRBV7-3	TRBJ2-1
CASSLEASGWDEQFF	TGTGCCAGCAGCTTGGAGGCTAGCGGGTGGGATGAGCAGTTCTTC	TRBD2	once	TRBV5-4	TRBJ2-1
CASSLRFRTGINQPQHF	TGTGCCAGCAGCTTAAGGTTCCGGACAGGGATAAATCAGCCCCAGCATTTT	TRBD1	.	TRBV7-8	TRBJ1-5
CAGGSEKLFF	TGTGCCGGCGGGAGCGAAAAACTGTTTTTT	.	.	TRBV6-5	TRBJ1-4
CASSLRDTDGYTF	TGTGCCAGCAGCCTCCGGGACACGGATGGCTACACCTTC	.	.	TRBV7-9	TRBJ1-2
CATSQANYGYTF	TGTGCCACCAGTCAGGCTAACTATGGCTACACCTTC	.	.	TRBV24-1	TRBJ1-2
CASSRPLEDGELFF	TGTGCCAGCAGTAGACCTCTTGAGGACGGGGAGCTGTTTTTT	.	.	TRBV28	TRBJ2-2
CASLNLEGANYGYTF	TGTGCCAGCCTAAACCTCGAGGGAGCGAACTATGGCTACACCTTC	.	.	TRBV27	TRBJ1-2
CASSLRANTEAFF	TGTGCCAGCAGTCTCAGGGCGAACACTGAAGCTTTCTTT	.	.	TRBV12-3/TRBV12-4	TRBJ1-1
CASGLILDRAPEAFF	TGTGCTAGTGGTTTGATACTCGACAGGGCCCCTGAAGCTTTCTTT	TRBD1	.	TRBV12-5	TRBJ1-1
CASSAPSGGTDTQYF	TGTGCCAGCAGCGCCCCTAGCGGGGGTACAGATACGCAGTATTTT	TRBD2	.	TRBV13	TRBJ2-3
CASSLWPGEAFF	TGTGCCAGCAGTTTATGGCCAGGTGAAGCTTTCTTT	.	.	TRBV28	TRBJ1-1
CASSLGAKAFF	TGTGCCAGCAGCTTAGGGGCGAAAGCTTTCTTT	.	.	TRBV11-1	TRBJ1-1
CASSLERRLGYEQFF	TGTGCCAGCAGCTTAGAAAGGAGACTCGGTTATGAGCAGTTCTTC	.	.	TRBV7-2	TRBJ2-1
CASTGTAENEKLFF	TGTGCCAGTACCGGGACAGCAGAAAATGAAAAACTGTTTTTT	TRBD1	.	TRBV19	TRBJ1-4
CASSTQGPEAFF	TGTGCCAGCAGCACACAGGGTCCTGAAGCTTTCTTT	.	.	TRBV7-5	TRBJ1-1
CASSLPGQRDAYGKLFF	TGTGCCAGCAGCCTCCCGGGACAGCGAGATGCATATGGAAAACTGTTTTTT	TRBD1	.	TRBV5-8	TRBJ1-4
CASRLDPGQVLNTEAFF	TGTGCCAGCAGACTAGACCCGGGACAGGTTTTGAACACTGAAGCTTTCTTT	TRBD1	.	TRBV7-8	TRBJ1-1
CASSPRDRGNEQFF	TGTGCCAGCAGTCCCCGGGACAGGGGCAATGAGCAGTTCTTC	TRBD1	.	TRBV27	TRBJ2-1
CASSLNRAAAFF	TGTGCCAGCAGCTTGAACAGGGCGGCAGCTTTCTTT	.	few	TRBV5-6	TRBJ1-1
CASSSQDFGYTF	TGTGCCAGCAGCTCCCAGGACTTCGGCTACACCTTC	.	.	TRBV5-6	TRBJ1-2
CASSPGTGEQYF	TGTGCCAGCAGTCCCGGGACAGGCGAGCAGTACTTC	TRBD1	.	TRBV12-3/TRBV12-4	TRBJ2-7
CATQDRVGETQYF	TGTGCCACCCAGGACAGGGTAGGGGAGACCCAGTACTTC	TRBD1	.	TRBV24-1	TRBJ2-5
CASSGDYAVDNEQFF	TGTGCCAGCAGCGGCGATTATGCGGTGGACAATGAGCAGTTCTTC	.	.	TRBV7-9	TRBJ2-1
CASSDQGELFF	TGTGCCAGCAGTGACCAGGGGGAACTGTTTTTT	TRBD1	once	TRBV6-1	TRBJ1-4
CASGGSVFQPQHF	TGTGCCAGCGGGGGGAGCGTTTTTCAGCCCCAGCATTTT	.	.	TRBV27	TRBJ1-5
CASSSPGTGEGYTF	TGTGCCAGCAGTTCCCCCGGGACAGGGGAGGGCTACACCTTC	TRBD1	.	TRBV6-5	TRBJ1-2
CASSFGRGTDTQYF	TGTGCCAGCAGTTTCGGGCGGGGCACAGATACGCAGTATTTT	.	.	TRBV27	TRBJ2-3
CASSQQDRAVGYTF	TGCGCCAGCAGTCAACAAGACAGGGCGGTCGGCTACACCTTC	TRBD1	.	TRBV23-1	TRBJ1-2
CASSGTGVAYEQYF	TGCGCCAGCAGCGGGACAGGGGTAGCCTACGAGCAGTACTTC	TRBD1	.	TRBV5-1	TRBJ2-7
CASPPVGGLAGELFF	TGTGCCAGCCCGCCGGTAGGGGGCCTTGCCGGGGAGCTGTTTTTT	TRBD1	once	TRBV7-2	TRBJ2-2
CASSLGGGETQYF	TGTGCCAGCAGTTTAGGCGGGGGAGAGACCCAGTACTTC	TRBD2	.	TRBV12-3/TRBV12-4	TRBJ2-5
CASSPGPGSYEQYF	TGTGCCAGCTCCCCTGGTCCAGGGTCCTACGAGCAGTACTTC	.	.	TRBV18	TRBJ2-7
CASSKGTGGRNQPQHF	TGCGCCAGCAGCAAAGGGACAGGGGGACGCAATCAGCCCCAGCATTTT	TRBD1	once	TRBV4-1	TRBJ1-5
CTSSHPTKQGRFTEAFF	TGCACCAGCAGCCACCCCACCAAACAGGGGAGGTTCACTGAAGCTTTCTTT	.	.	TRBV1	TRBJ1-1
CASSLPGGDYGYTF	TGTGCCAGCAGTCTCCCCGGGGGGGACTATGGCTACACCTTC	.	.	TRBV6-5	TRBJ1-2
CASSLAGNAYEQYF	TGTGCCAGCAGTTTGGCGGGGAACGCATACGAGCAGTACTTC	.	.	TRBV27	TRBJ2-7
CASSRIKTGLYGYTF	TGCGCCAGCAGCCGGATAAAGACAGGCCTCTATGGCTACACCTTC	.	.	TRBV4-1	TRBJ1-2
CASPKGTGELFF	TGTGCCAGCCCAAAGGGGACCGGGGAGCTGTTTTTT	.	.	TRBV18	TRBJ2-2
CASSFRVLVEQFF	TGTGCCAGCAGCTTCCGAGTATTAGTAGAGCAGTTCTTC	.	once	TRBV7-8	TRBJ2-1
CASSYSTGRGNTIYF	TGTGCCAGCAGTTACTCGACAGGGAGGGGAAACACCATATATTTT	TRBD1	.	TRBV6-5	TRBJ1-3
CASSLDRGTYEQYF	TGTGCCAGCAGCTTAGACAGGGGAACCTACGAGCAGTACTTC	.	.	TRBV11-3	TRBJ2-7
CASSRTVGNTIYF	TGTGCCAGCAGCCGGACAGTTGGAAACACCATATATTTT	.	.	TRBV14	TRBJ1-3
CASSSREGFNSPLHF	TGTGCCAGCAGCTCCCGGGAAGGTTTTAATTCACCCCTCCACTTT	.	.	TRBV9	TRBJ1-6
CASSNGGTGGTQPQHF	TGTGCCAGCAGCAACGGTGGGACAGGGGGCACTCAGCCCCAGCATTTT	.	.	TRBV21-1	TRBJ1-5
CASSEGAGYTF	TGTGCCAGCAGTGAAGGGGCTGGCTACACCTTC	.	.	TRBV6-1	TRBJ1-2